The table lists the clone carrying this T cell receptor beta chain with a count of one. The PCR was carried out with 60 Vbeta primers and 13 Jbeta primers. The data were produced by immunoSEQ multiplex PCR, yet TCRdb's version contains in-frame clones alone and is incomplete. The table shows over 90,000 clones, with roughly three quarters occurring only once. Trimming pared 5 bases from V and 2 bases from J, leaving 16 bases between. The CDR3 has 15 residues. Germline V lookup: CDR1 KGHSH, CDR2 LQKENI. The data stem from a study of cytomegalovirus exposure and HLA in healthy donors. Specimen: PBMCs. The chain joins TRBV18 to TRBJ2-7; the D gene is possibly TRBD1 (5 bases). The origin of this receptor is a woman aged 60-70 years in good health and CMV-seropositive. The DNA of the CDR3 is TGTGCCAGCTCAATTGGGGTTGGGGCCCCCTACGAGCAGTACTTC. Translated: CASSIGVGAPYEQYF.